The 2 T cell receptor beta chains listed next were all sequenced from one sample in a study of blood T cell repertoires in COVID-19. TCRdb keeps only in-frame clones here, not all; method: immunoSEQ multiplex PCR. The sample yields approximately 90,000 clones, approximately 86% seen once. Source material: peripheral blood. Source of these receptors: a man at least 80 years old with active or convalescent COVID-19.

This chain links TRBV7-2 with TRBJ1-2, with 12 bases aligning to TRBD1. The germline gives CDR1 SGHTA, CDR2 FQGNSA. This CDR3 is 15 amino acids long. Trimming cost V 5 bases and J 4 bases; bases outside gene matches: 5. The CDR3 sequence: CASSLGTGGFYGYTF. CDR3 bases: TGTGCCAGCAGCCTCGGGACAGGGGGCTTCTATGGCTACACCTTC. Complete variable domain (other parts from reference TRBV7-2 and TRBJ1-2): GAGVSQSPSNKVTEKGKDVELRCDPISGHTALYWYRQSLGQGLEFLIYFQGNSAPDKSGLPSDRFSAERTGGSVSTLTIQRTQQEDSAVYLCASSLGTGGFYGYTFGSGTRLTVV.

The genes are TRBV7-9 and TRBJ1-2; 9 nucleotides match TRBD1. CDR1 SEHNR and CDR2 FQNEAQ come from the germline V gene (reference sequence). The CDR3 has 16 residues. The V gene end was trimmed by 4 bases and the J gene end by 2 bases; junction bases not matched to a gene: 8. CDR3 in amino acids: CASSSAAGTGNYGYTF. The CDR3 DNA reads as TGTGCCAGCAGCTCCGCGGCGGGGACAGGGAACTATGGCTACACCTTC.